This record covers a single T cell receptor beta chain. Individuals aged about 18 to 100 years were recruited from 24 US areas. The data originate from a study of blood T cell repertoires in COVID-19. Turning to the study itself: Donors in the United States, Italy and Spain gave samples during acute or convalescent COVID-19.

Methods used by the authors: Cell counts per sample came from amplifying reference gene primers. Produced via immunoSEQ multiplex PCR; TCRdb's table is partial and in-frame only. For V, J and clone size, that table is used; D and trimming come from the DNA. The sample yields around 150,000 clones, approximately 80% seen once. In germline, CDR1 is MNHEY, CDR2 SVGAGI. Trimming removed 8 bases at V and 1 base at J, with 12 bases between. This CDR3 has 13 residues. The clonotype comes from a man in his forties who had recovered from COVID-19. V usage is TRBV6-5 and J usage is TRBJ2-7; tentatively, D is TRBD2 (6 bases). Source material: PBMCs or T cells enriched from blood (not recorded which). CDR3 sequence (DNA): TGTGCCAGCGGAGGGAGCAGGTCCTACGAGCAGTACGTC. Its protein product is CASGGSRSYEQYV.